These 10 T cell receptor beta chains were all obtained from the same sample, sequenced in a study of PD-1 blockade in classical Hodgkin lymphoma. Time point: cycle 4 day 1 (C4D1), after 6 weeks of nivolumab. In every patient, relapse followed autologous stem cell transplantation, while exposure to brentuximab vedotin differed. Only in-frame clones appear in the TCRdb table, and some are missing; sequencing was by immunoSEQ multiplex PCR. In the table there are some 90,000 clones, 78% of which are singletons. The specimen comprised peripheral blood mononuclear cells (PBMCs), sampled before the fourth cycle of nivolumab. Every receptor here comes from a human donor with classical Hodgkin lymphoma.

CDR3 region: CASSPGWGTLVTSTDTQYF. Written as DNA, the CDR3 is TGTGCCAGCAGCCCGGGGTGGGGTACCCTGGTCACTAGCACAGATACGCAGTATTTT. V and J are TRBV7-2 and TRBJ2-3; D perhaps matches TRBD2 (5 bases). Germline values: CDR1 SGHTA, CDR2 FQGNSA. With 5 bases removed from V and 0 bases from J, the gap between germline ends came to 24 bases. The CDR3 covers 19 residues.

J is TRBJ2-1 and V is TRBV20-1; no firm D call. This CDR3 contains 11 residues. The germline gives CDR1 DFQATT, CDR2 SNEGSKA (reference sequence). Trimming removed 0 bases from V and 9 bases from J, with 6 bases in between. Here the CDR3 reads CSARDRREQFF. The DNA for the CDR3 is TGCAGTGCTAGAGACAGGCGTGAGCAGTTCTTC.

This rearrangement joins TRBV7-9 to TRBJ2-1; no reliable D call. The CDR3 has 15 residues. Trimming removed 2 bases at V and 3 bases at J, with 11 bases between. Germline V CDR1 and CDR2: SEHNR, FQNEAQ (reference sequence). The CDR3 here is CASSLLGIYYNEQFF. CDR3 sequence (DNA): TGTGCCAGCAGCTTACTCGGTATCTACTACAATGAGCAGTTCTTC.

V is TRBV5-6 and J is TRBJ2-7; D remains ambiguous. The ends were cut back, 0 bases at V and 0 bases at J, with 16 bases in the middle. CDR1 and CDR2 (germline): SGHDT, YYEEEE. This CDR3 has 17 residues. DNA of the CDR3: TGTGCCAGCAGCTTGGCCGAGGACCTGAGGCCCTCCTACGAGCAGTACTTC. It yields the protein CASSLAEDLRPSYEQYF.

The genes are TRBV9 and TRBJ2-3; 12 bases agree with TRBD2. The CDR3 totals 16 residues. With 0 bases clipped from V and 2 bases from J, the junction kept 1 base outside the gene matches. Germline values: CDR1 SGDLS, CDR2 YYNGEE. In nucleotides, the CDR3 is TGTGCCAGCAGCGTAGGGACTAGCGGGAACACAGATACGCAGTATTTT. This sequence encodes CASSVGTSGNTDTQYF.

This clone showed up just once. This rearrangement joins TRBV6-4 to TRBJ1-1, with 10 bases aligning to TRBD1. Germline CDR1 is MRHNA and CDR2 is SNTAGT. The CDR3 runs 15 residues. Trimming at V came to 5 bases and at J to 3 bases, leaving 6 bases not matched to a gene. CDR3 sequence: CASSTPDRGDTEAFF. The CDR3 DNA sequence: TGTGCCAGCAGTACGCCGGACAGGGGGGACACTGAAGCTTTCTTT.

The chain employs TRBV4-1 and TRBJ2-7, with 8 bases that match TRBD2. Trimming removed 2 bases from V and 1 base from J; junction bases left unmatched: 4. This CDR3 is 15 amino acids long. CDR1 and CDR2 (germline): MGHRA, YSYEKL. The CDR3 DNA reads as TGCGCCAGCAGCCAAAGAGCGGGAGCATCCTACGAGCAGTACTTC. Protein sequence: CASSQRAGASYEQYF.

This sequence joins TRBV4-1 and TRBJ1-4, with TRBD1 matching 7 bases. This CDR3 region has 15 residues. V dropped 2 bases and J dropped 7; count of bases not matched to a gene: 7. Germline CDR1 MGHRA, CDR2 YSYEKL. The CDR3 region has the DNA TGCGCCAGCAGCCAACCGGACAGGCTCGGTGAAAAACTGTTTTTT. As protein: CASSQPDRLGEKLFF.

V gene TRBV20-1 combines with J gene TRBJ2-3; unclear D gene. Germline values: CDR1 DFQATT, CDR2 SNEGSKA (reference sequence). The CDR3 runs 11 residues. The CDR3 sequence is CSPTDGDTQYF. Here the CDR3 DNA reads TGCAGCCCCACGGATGGGGATACGCAGTATTTT.

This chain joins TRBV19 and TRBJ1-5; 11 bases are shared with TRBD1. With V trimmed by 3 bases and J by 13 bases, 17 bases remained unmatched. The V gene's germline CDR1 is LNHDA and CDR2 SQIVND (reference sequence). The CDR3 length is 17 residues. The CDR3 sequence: CASSIGRRGDRGKSQHF. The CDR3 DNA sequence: TGTGCCAGTAGTATTGGACGGAGGGGGGACAGGGGGAAGTCACAGCATTTT.